The 18 T cell receptor beta chains listed next were all sequenced from one sample in a study of cytomegalovirus exposure and HLA in healthy donors. With 60 Vbeta and 13 Jbeta primers, the PCR was carried out. Only in-frame clones appear in the TCRdb table, and some are missing; sequencing was by immunoSEQ multiplex PCR. This table has 150,000 to 200,000 clones, around 68% appearing once. Sequenced material: PBMCs. These receptors originate from a woman in her thirties or forties in good health and CMV-seropositive.

On this clone: At one boundary the junction diverges from the germline segment, which might be a read error. J is TRBJ2-3 and V is TRBV28; 7 bases fit TRBD2. Germline V gives CDR1 MDHEN, CDR2 SYDVKM. This CDR3 is 12 amino acids long. The CDR3 spells CASRARDYQVDF. The CDR3 DNA is TGTGCCAGCAGGGCCCGGGACTACCAAGTTGATTTT.

The chain uses TRBV6-5 and TRBJ1-1; D gene uncertain. This CDR3 spans 14 amino acids. Germline loops: CDR1 MNHEY, CDR2 SVGAGI. V lost 2 bases and J 6 bases, leaving 13 bases between the germline ends. The CDR3 region has the DNA TGTGCCAGCAGTTACATCGGGTTTTCGGCTGAAGCTTTCTTT. It translates to CASSYIGFSAEAFF.

This chain links TRBV28 with TRBJ2-7, with D tentatively TRBD1 (7 bases). The CDR3 runs 14 residues. CDR1 and CDR2 from the germline V gene are MDHEN and SYDVKM. Trimming cost V 5 bases and J 4 bases, with 15 bases left between them. The CDR3 here is CASSQTTGRYEQYF. In DNA form, the CDR3 reads TGTGCCAGCAGTCAAACGACAGGGAGGTACGAGCAGTACTTC. The full variable domain, rest sourced from reference TRBV28 and TRBJ2-7, is DVKVTQSSRYLVKRTGEKVFLECVQDMDHENMFWYRQDPGLGLRLIYFSYDVKMKEKGDIPEGYSVSREKKERFSLILESASTNQTSMYLCASSQTTGRYEQYFGPGTRLTVT.

The chain joins TRBV5-5 to TRBJ2-7; 7 bases agree with TRBD2. V dropped 0 bases and J dropped 5; count of bases not matched to a gene: 2. This CDR3 comprises 13 residues. Germline V lookup: CDR1 SGHKS, CDR2 YYEKEE (reference sequence). The CDR3 protein is CASSLGRGNEQYF. The CDR3 DNA reads TGTGCCAGCAGCTTGGGGCGGGGGAACGAGCAGTACTTC.

The rearrangement links TRBV19 to TRBJ1-4, with D possibly TRBD1 on 6 matching bases. This CDR3 has 15 amino acids. V lost 7 bases and J 7 bases, leaving 19 bases between the germline ends. Germline values: CDR1 LNHDA, CDR2 SQIVND (reference sequence). The CDR3 sequence: CASMGTNFGTEKLFF. The CDR3 DNA is TGTGCCAGTATGGGGACAAACTTCGGGACTGAAAAACTGTTTTTT.

The rearrangement links TRBV6-1 to TRBJ1-2; D is possibly TRBD1 (5 bases). Germline V gene data show CDR1 as MNHNS and CDR2 as SASEGT. V was cut by 8 bases and J by 8 bases, with 12 bases left in between. The CDR3 has 11 residues. DNA of the CDR3: TGTGCCAGCCGCCAGGGTTTCGGCTACACCTTC. This translates into CASRQGFGYTF.

The rearrangement uses TRBV9 and TRBJ2-7; tentative D call: TRBD2 (5 bases). This CDR3 has 13 amino acids. V was clipped by 0 bases and J by 3 bases, with 7 bases between them. The V gene's germline CDR1 is SGDLS and CDR2 YYNGEE. The CDR3 loop is CASSVATSYEQYF. Here the CDR3 DNA reads TGTGCCAGCAGCGTAGCTACTAGCTACGAGCAGTACTTC.

The chain employs TRBV10-3 and TRBJ1-1; TRBD1 matches at 8 bases. The CDR3 consists of 14 residues. Germline trimming cut 6 bases from V and 0 bases from J; bases unmatched to any gene: 3. CDR1 is ENHRY and CDR2 is SYGVKD in the germline V gene. CDR3 region: CAISAGQVNTEAFF. The CDR3 DNA reads as TGTGCCATCAGCGCGGGACAGGTGAACACTGAAGCTTTCTTT.

This rearrangement joins TRBV19 to TRBJ2-7, with 7 bases matching TRBD2. The CDR3 has 14 residues. The germline CDR1 and CDR2 sequences are LNHDA and SQIVND (reference sequence). V shed 1 base, J shed 2 bases, and the junction held 2 bases outside the gene matches. CDR3 DNA: TGTGCCAGTAGTATAGGCGGGGGACCCTACGAGCAGTACTTC. It yields the protein CASSIGGGPYEQYF.

This chain connects TRBV2 to TRBJ2-1; the match to TRBD2 covers 7 bases. The V segment lost 2 bases and the J segment 2 bases; nucleotides outside the gene matches: 3. This CDR3 comprises 15 residues. Per the germline V gene, CDR1 is SNHLY and CDR2 is FYNNEI. CDR3 amino acids: CASSESGNPYNEQFF. CDR3 bases: TGTGCCAGCAGTGAAAGCGGGAACCCCTACAATGAGCAGTTCTTC.

J is TRBJ1-1 and V is TRBV6-5; D gene ambiguous. Trimming shortened V by 8 bases and J by 12 bases, and 13 bases separated the two germline ends. Germline V CDR1 and CDR2: MNHEY, SVGAGI. There are 10 residues in the CDR3. The CDR3 spells CASSRERTFF. The CDR3 DNA reads TGTGCCAGCTCACGGGAGCGGACTTTCTTT.

The sample holds a few counts of this clone. The chain joins TRBV7-9 to TRBJ1-1, with no clear D. The CDR3 consists of 15 residues. Trimming removed 1 base at V and 1 base at J, with 10 bases between. Germline CDR1 reads SEHNR; CDR2 reads FQNEAQ (reference sequence). The chain's CDR3 is CASSLVSTANTEAFF. CDR3 sequence (DNA): TGTGCCAGCAGCTTAGTGTCTACCGCGAACACTGAAGCTTTCTTT.

The rearrangement joins TRBV10-3 to TRBJ2-7, with TRBD1 matching 9 bases. Germline V gene lookup returns CDR1 ENHRY and CDR2 SYGVKD. V shed 7 bases, J shed 6 bases, and the junction held 10 bases outside the gene matches. The CDR3 consists of 14 residues. CDR3 sequence (DNA): TGTGCCATCAAACAGGGGGCTGGGCTTCGCGAGCAGTACTTC. Residues: CAIKQGAGLREQYF.

This rearrangement joins TRBV11-3 to TRBJ2-1; 9 nucleotides match TRBD1. In germline, CDR1 is SGHNT, CDR2 YENEEA. V shed 1 base and J 7 bases; nucleotides not matched to a gene: 11. This CDR3 region has 17 residues. The chain's CDR3 is CASSLGRMGTGLNEQFF. CDR3 coding DNA: TGTGCCAGCAGCTTAGGACGTATGGGGACAGGGTTGAATGAGCAGTTCTTC.

The gene calls are TRBV5-1 and TRBJ1-3; D not resolved. The CDR3 runs 14 residues. From germline, CDR1 is SGHRS and CDR2 YFSETQ. Trimming stripped 4 bases from V and 0 bases from J, with 8 bases between. This CDR3 is CASSPGYSGNTIYF. The CDR3 region has the DNA TGCGCCAGCAGCCCAGGATACTCTGGAAACACCATATATTTT.

The chain joins TRBV11-2 to TRBJ1-2; D is uncertain. The CDR3 runs 14 residues. V lost 5 bases and J 4 bases, leaving 14 bases between the germline ends. Germline V gene sequence: CDR1 SGHAT, CDR2 FQNNGV. In DNA form, the CDR3 reads TGTGCCAGCAGCCCGGTCAACCCGATCTATGGCTACACCTTC. Translated: CASSPVNPIYGYTF.

The chain joins TRBV25-1 to TRBJ2-2, with D tentatively TRBD1 (6 bases). This CDR3 spans 16 amino acids. The V and J ends lost 3 bases and 4 bases respectively, with 15 bases between them. Germline-derived CDR1 and CDR2 are MGHDK and SYGVNS. CDR3 coding DNA: TGTGCCAGCAGTGACCCCAGGGGAGTGAGCACCGGGGAGCTGTTTTTT. Its protein product is CASSDPRGVSTGELFF.

The chain combines TRBV5-4 with TRBJ1-2; D not certain. This CDR3 region has 14 residues. Trimming left V 0 bases short and J 7 bases short, with 13 bases between. CDR1 and CDR2 from the germline V gene are SGHNT and YYREEE (reference sequence). CDR3 in DNA: TGTGCCAGCAGCTTGGTTGGAGACTTAGGTGGCTACACCTTC. Its translation is CASSLVGDLGGYTF.